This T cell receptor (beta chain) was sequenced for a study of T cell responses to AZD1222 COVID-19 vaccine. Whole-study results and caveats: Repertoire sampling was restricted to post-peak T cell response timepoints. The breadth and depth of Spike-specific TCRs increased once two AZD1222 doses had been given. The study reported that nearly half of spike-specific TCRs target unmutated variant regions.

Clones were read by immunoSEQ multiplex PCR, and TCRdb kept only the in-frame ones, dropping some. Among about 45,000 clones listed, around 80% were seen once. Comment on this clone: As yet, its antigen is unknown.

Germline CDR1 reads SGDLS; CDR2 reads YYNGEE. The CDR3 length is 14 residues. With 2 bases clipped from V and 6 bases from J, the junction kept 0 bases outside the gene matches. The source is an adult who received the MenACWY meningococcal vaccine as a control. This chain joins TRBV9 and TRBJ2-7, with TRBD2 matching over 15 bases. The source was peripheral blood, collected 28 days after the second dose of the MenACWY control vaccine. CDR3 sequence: CASSVGLAGGEQYF. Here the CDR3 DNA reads TGTGCCAGCAGCGTGGGACTAGCGGGAGGCGAGCAGTACTTC.